The clone carrying this TCR beta chain has only one observation. Germline V gene lookup returns CDR1 SGHAT and CDR2 FQNNGV. There are 13 residues in the CDR3. The V end lost 2 bases, the J end lost 0 bases, and 4 bases lay between the germline ends. The sample belongs to a study of CD8 T cells in Susac syndrome. RNA, at roughly 0.45 to 1 ug, was reverse transcribed with random hexamers. Multiplex PCR with immunoSEQ amplified the TCR beta CDR3 across 54 Vbeta and 13 Jbeta. TCRdb re-derived calls from the immunoSEQ multiplex PCR reads in MiXCR, one entry per CDR3 protein. Seen here are 70,000 to 85,000 distinct CDR3 sequences, approximately 96% observed once, and the top ten hold 0.4% to 0.45%.

The chain has TRBV11-2 and TRBJ2-5; D is undetermined. Specimen: CD8+ T cells from PBMCs. The receptor was isolated from a human donor with Susac syndrome. The CDR3 sequence is CASSLTYQETQYF. For the CDR3, the DNA is TGTGCCAGCAGCTTAACCTACCAAGAGACCCAGTACTTC.